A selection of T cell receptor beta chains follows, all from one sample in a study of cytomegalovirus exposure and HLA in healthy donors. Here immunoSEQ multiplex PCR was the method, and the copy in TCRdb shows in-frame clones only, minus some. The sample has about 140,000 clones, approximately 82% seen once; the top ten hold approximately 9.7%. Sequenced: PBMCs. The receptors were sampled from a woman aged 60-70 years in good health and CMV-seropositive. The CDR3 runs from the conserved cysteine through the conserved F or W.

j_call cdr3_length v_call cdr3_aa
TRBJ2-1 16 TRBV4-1 CASSHPSGSGGYEQFF
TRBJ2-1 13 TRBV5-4 CASSPSKQNEQFF
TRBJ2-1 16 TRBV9 CASSVVVAGDWNEQFF
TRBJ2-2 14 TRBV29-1 CSAGGVVGTGELFF
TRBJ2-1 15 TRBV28 CASSPVLAGGWEQFF
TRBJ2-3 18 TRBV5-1 CASSQLGGTSSSTDTQYF
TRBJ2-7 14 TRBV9 CASSLGGLAGEQYF
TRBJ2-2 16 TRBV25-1 CASSKTGTSFSGELFF
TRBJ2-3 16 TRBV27 CASRSGLAGDTDTQYF
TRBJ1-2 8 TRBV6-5 CASRAHTF
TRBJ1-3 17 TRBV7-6 CASSPTIEGGSGNTIYF
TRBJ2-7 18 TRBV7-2 CASSLKSGWVAGAYEQYF
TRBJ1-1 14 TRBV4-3 CASSQGPIGDEAFF
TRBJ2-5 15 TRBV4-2 CASSTLAGTQETQYF
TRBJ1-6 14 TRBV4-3 CASSPGSVGSPLHF